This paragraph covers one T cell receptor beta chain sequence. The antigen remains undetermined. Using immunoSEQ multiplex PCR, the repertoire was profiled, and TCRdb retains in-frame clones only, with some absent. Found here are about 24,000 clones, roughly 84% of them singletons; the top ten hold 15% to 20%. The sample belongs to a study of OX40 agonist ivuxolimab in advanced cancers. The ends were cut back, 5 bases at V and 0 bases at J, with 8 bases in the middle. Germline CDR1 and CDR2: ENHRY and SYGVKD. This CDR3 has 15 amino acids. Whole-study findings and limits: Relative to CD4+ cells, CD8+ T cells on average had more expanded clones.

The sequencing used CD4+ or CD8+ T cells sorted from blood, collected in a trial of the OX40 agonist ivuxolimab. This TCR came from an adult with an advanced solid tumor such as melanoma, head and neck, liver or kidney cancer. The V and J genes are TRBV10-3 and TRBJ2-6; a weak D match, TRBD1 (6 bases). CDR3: CAISYRDSGANVLTF. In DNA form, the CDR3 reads TGTGCCATCAGTTACAGGGACTCTGGGGCCAACGTCCTGACTTTC.